A selection of T cell receptor beta chains follows, all from one sample in a study of CD8 T cells in ankylosing spondylitis. TCRdb called the 5' RACE reads again in MiXCR, with one record for every CDR3 protein. The profile shows 330,000 or so distinct CDR3 sequences, roughly 8% of them singletons. Sequences were obtained from blood, either unsorted or a sorted T cell fraction (not recorded which). The source is a male donor with ankylosing spondylitis. CDR3s include the opening cysteine and the closing phenylalanine or tryptophan. A D gene is named only where the DNA matches it firmly. Where a row states a size, it is once, few, many or the class of an expanded clone; other rows omit it.

size | D | J | V | CDR3 | DNA
many | NA | TRBJ2-7 | TRBV4-2 | CASSQVGSATTYEQYF | TGTGCCAGCAGCCAAGTCGGGTCTGCTACCACCTACGAGCAGTACTTC
NA | TRBD2 | TRBJ2-2 | TRBV7-8 | CASSLGTSVRTGELSF | TGTGCCAGCAGCTTAGGAACTAGCGTCAGAACCGGGGAGCTGTCTTTT
many | NA | TRBJ1-5 | TRBV20-1 | CSARGRVNQPQHF | TGCAGTGCAAGGGGCAGGGTCAATCAGCCCCAGCATTTT
few | TRBD1 | TRBJ2-2 | TRBV6-1 | CASIAQGQARNTGELFF | TGTGCCAGCATCGCCCAGGGACAGGCCAGGAACACCGGGGAGCTGTTTTTT
many | NA | TRBJ2-3 | TRBV18 | CASSPAAVSAGDTQYF | TGTGCCAGCTCACCAGCGGCCGTGAGTGCCGGAGATACGCAGTATTTT
NA | NA | TRBJ2-7 | TRBV27 | CASSPAPYRDAYEQYF | TGTGCCAGCAGTCCCGCACCCTATAGGGACGCCTACGAGCAGTACTTC
NA | NA | TRBJ1-2 | TRBV9 | CASSVDAGNFYGYTF | TGTGCCAGCAGCGTAGATGCAGGAAACTTTTATGGCTACACCTTC
NA | NA | TRBJ2-5 | TRBV7-2 | CASSLNGLETQYF | TGTGCCAGCAGCCTAAACGGATTGGAGACCCAGTACTTC
few | TRBD2 | TRBJ2-7 | TRBV7-3 | CASSPRGGDDEQYF | TGTGCCAGCAGCCCGCGGGGAGGGGACGACGAGCAGTACTTC
NA | NA | TRBJ2-7 | TRBV18 | CASSPGDRVEQYF | TGTGCCAGCTCACCAGGTGATCGGGTCGAGCAGTACTTC
few | NA | TRBJ2-2 | TRBV20-1 | CSASSFGRRDTGELFF | TGCAGTGCTAGTTCATTCGGACGGCGGGACACCGGGGAGCTGTTTTTT
many | NA | TRBJ1-2 | TRBV10-3 | CAISDPRTAFNYGYTF | TGTGCCATCAGTGATCCCCGGACAGCCTTTAACTATGGCTACACCTTC
NA | NA | TRBJ2-2 | TRBV5-1 | CASSFTANTGELFF | TGCGCCAGCAGCTTTACGGCCAACACCGGGGAGCTGTTTTTT
few | TRBD2 | TRBJ2-7 | TRBV3-1 | CASSRPRWLAGGTSYEQYF | TGTGCCAGCAGCCGCCCCCGGTGGCTAGCGGGAGGGACCTCCTACGAGCAGTACTTC
few | NA | TRBJ2-3 | TRBV7-3 | CASSPRRTDTDTQYF | TGTGCCAGCAGCCCGAGGCGAACCGACACAGATACGCAGTATTTT
few | TRBD2 | TRBJ2-7 | TRBV5-1 | CASSPGRAYSYEQYF | TGCGCCAGCAGTCCCGGGAGGGCTTACTCCTACGAGCAGTACTTC
NA | TRBD2 | TRBJ2-1 | TRBV24-1 | CATSDFASGRPYNEQFF | TGTGCCACCAGTGATTTCGCTAGCGGGAGGCCTTACAATGAGCAGTTCTTC
many | TRBD2 | TRBJ2-3 | TRBV29-1 | CSVEDLAADTDTQYF | TGCAGCGTTGAGGACCTAGCGGCCGACACAGATACGCAGTATTTT
NA | TRBD1 | TRBJ2-5 | TRBV27 | CASSFRGRQETQYF | TGTGCCAGCAGTTTCAGGGGGCGCCAAGAGACCCAGTACTTC
few | NA | TRBJ2-7 | TRBV29-1 | CSVEERGSEQYF | TGCAGCGTTGAAGAGAGGGGGAGTGAGCAGTACTTC
NA | TRBD1 | TRBJ2-1 | TRBV12-5 | CASGLGQGAVNEQFF | TGTGCTAGTGGTTTGGGCCAGGGGGCGGTGAATGAGCAGTTCTTC
NA | NA | TRBJ2-7 | TRBV12-3/TRBV12-4 | CANSLMDPYEQYF | TGTGCCAACAGTTTAATGGACCCCTACGAGCAGTACTTC
few | TRBD2 | TRBJ2-2 | TRBV7-6 | CASSAGLASNTGELFF | TGTGCCAGCAGCGCCGGACTAGCGTCGAACACCGGGGAGCTGTTTTTT
NA | NA | TRBJ1-6 | TRBV15 | CATSRDIGVDSPLHF | TGTGCCACCAGCAGAGATATAGGAGTTGATTCACCCCTCCACTTT
many | TRBD2 | TRBJ2-1 | TRBV6-5 | CASSWGLAGDITNEQFF | TGTGCCAGCAGTTGGGGACTAGCGGGAGACATCACCAATGAGCAGTTCTTC
few | NA | TRBJ1-1 | TRBV29-1 | CSVSRLTGNTEAFF | TGCAGCGTTAGTCGACTGACAGGGAACACTGAAGCTTTCTTT
many | NA | TRBJ2-2 | TRBV5-1 | CASSLRTGRLDTGELFF | TGCGCCAGCAGCTTGCGGACTGGGAGGTTGGACACCGGGGAGCTGTTTTTT
few | NA | TRBJ2-7 | TRBV7-2 | CASSRQGLGAYEQYF | TGTGCCAGCAGCCGTCAGGGTTTGGGGGCCTACGAGCAGTACTTC
few | NA | TRBJ2-7 | TRBV7-9 | CASSLNFQGDSYEQYF | TGTGCCAGCAGCTTAAATTTTCAGGGTGACTCCTACGAGCAGTACTTC
few | NA | TRBJ2-7 | TRBV27 | CASSPAQGRYEQYF | TGTGCCAGCAGCCCTGCGCAGGGTAGATACGAGCAGTACTTC